The rows below give T cell receptor beta chains drawn from one sample of a study of response to subunit inactivated influenza vaccine. TCRdb reanalysed the RT-PCR reads using MiXCR and keeps one entry per CDR3 protein. The data hold hundreds of thousands of distinct CDR3 sequences, with 15% to 20% observed a single time. Sample: CD4+ T cells sorted from PBMCs, taken roughly 24 months after vaccination. The source is a man aged 50 to 69 who received an inactivated influenza vaccine. CDR3s include the opening cysteine and the closing phenylalanine or tryptophan. The order of the fields is clone size, V gene, D gene, J gene, CDR3 protein, CDR3 DNA. The D gene is left open where the match is weak. Size tells how often a clone was seen (once, few, many) or the class of an expanded clone, and some rows leave it out.

many	TRBV10-3	.	TRBJ2-3	CAIGKSGTDTQYF	TGTGCCATTGGGAAGTCGGGCACAGATACGCAGTATTTT
.	TRBV5-1	TRBD1	TRBJ2-1	CASSRDRGGNEQFF	TGCGCCAGCAGTAGGGACAGGGGTGGTAATGAGCAGTTCTTC
.	TRBV6-2/TRBV6-3	.	TRBJ2-7	CASSAPGGISYEQYF	TGTGCCAGCAGTGCCCCCGGCGGGATCTCCTACGAGCAGTACTTC
few	TRBV24-1	TRBD1	TRBJ2-1	CATSGARDRANNEQFF	TGTGCCACCAGTGGGGCGCGGGACAGGGCGAACAATGAGCAGTTCTTC
few	TRBV4-2	.	TRBJ2-1	CASSQDPGRGNEQFF	TGTGCCAGCAGCCAAGATCCGGGCAGAGGCAATGAGCAGTTCTTC
few	TRBV18	.	TRBJ2-1	CASSVADNEQFF	TGTGCCAGCTCAGTAGCGGACAATGAGCAGTTCTTC
.	TRBV12-3/TRBV12-4	TRBD1	TRBJ1-6	CASSSRQGLNSPLHF	TGTGCCAGCAGCTCCCGACAGGGGCTTAATTCACCCCTCCACTTT
few	TRBV3-1	TRBD1	TRBJ2-2	CASSSTGATGELFF	TGTGCCAGCAGCTCGACAGGGGCCACCGGGGAGCTGTTTTTT
few	TRBV13	.	TRBJ2-1	CASSISWGKNEQFF	TGTGCCAGCAGCATATCATGGGGAAAAAATGAGCAGTTCTTC
.	TRBV12-3/TRBV12-4	.	TRBJ2-5	CASSFGALETQYF	TGTGCCAGCAGTTTTGGTGCACTGGAGACCCAGTACTTC
many	TRBV29-1	.	TRBJ2-7	CSAGGEQQYF	TGCAGCGCCGGGGGAGAGCAGCAGTACTTC
few	TRBV3-1	.	TRBJ2-5	CASSQVIETQYF	TGTGCCAGCAGCCAAGTTATAGAGACCCAGTACTTC
.	TRBV7-9	.	TRBJ2-1	CASSFMGISYNEQFF	TGTGCCAGCAGCTTTATGGGGATCTCCTACAATGAGCAGTTCTTC
few	TRBV14	.	TRBJ2-3	CASSLVLESRTQYF	TGTGCCAGCAGCCTAGTTTTGGAGTCTAGGACGCAGTATTTT
many	TRBV5-1	.	TRBJ2-3	CASSLGVTSTDTQYF	TGCGCCAGCAGCTTGGGGGTGACTAGCACAGATACGCAGTATTTT
.	TRBV12-3/TRBV12-4	TRBD2	TRBJ2-3	CASRSTSGYTDTQYF	TGTGCCAGCAGGTCGACTAGCGGATACACAGATACGCAGTATTTT
few	TRBV4-1	.	TRBJ1-2	CASSPSPNTNYGYTF	TGCGCCAGCAGCCCAAGCCCCAACACTAACTATGGCTACACCTTC
few	TRBV12-3/TRBV12-4	TRBD2	TRBJ2-1	CASSLQAGGFHNEQFF	TGTGCCAGCAGTTTACAGGCGGGAGGGTTCCACAATGAGCAGTTCTTC
many	TRBV5-5	.	TRBJ2-7	CASSSPGRAYEQYF	TGTGCCAGCAGCTCTCCCGGCAGGGCCTACGAGCAGTACTTC
.	TRBV29-1	.	TRBJ2-1	CSVDETGTERPQFF	TGCAGCGTCGACGAAACCGGGACCGAACGTCCCCAGTTCTTC
.	TRBV10-3	TRBD1	TRBJ1-1	CAIRRQGVKDTEAFF	TGTGCCATCAGAAGACAGGGGGTAAAGGACACTGAAGCTTTCTTT
few	TRBV7-2	TRBD2	TRBJ2-4	CASSLGAGRGNIQYF	TGTGCCAGCAGCTTAGGAGCGGGACGAGGGAACATTCAGTACTTC
.	TRBV6-5	.	TRBJ2-7	CASSYSAQTYEQYF	TGTGCCAGCAGTTACTCGGCCCAGACCTACGAGCAGTACTTC
few	TRBV5-5	TRBD1	TRBJ1-2	CASSTLGQGSRRGNGYTF	TGTGCCAGCAGCACTTTGGGACAGGGAAGCCGACGAGGGAATGGCTACACCTTC
many	TRBV12-3/TRBV12-4	TRBD1	TRBJ1-1	CASSFRQGSFPEAFF	TGTGCCAGCAGTTTCAGACAGGGGTCGTTCCCTGAAGCTTTCTTT
many	TRBV6-2/TRBV6-3	TRBD2	TRBJ2-7	CASSRGLAAVYEQYF	TGTGCCAGCAGTAGGGGACTAGCGGCCGTCTACGAGCAGTACTTC
few	TRBV9	.	TRBJ1-1	CASSFSRDLSPFF	TGTGCCAGCAGCTTCAGTCGGGACCTTTCGCCTTTCTTT
many	TRBV12-3/TRBV12-4	.	TRBJ1-5	CASSLDRLQPQHF	TGTGCCAGCAGTTTGGACAGACTCCAGCCCCAGCATTTT
few	TRBV7-2	.	TRBJ1-5	CASSPTWGRNQPQHF	TGTGCCAGCAGCCCTACTTGGGGGCGCAATCAGCCCCAGCATTTT